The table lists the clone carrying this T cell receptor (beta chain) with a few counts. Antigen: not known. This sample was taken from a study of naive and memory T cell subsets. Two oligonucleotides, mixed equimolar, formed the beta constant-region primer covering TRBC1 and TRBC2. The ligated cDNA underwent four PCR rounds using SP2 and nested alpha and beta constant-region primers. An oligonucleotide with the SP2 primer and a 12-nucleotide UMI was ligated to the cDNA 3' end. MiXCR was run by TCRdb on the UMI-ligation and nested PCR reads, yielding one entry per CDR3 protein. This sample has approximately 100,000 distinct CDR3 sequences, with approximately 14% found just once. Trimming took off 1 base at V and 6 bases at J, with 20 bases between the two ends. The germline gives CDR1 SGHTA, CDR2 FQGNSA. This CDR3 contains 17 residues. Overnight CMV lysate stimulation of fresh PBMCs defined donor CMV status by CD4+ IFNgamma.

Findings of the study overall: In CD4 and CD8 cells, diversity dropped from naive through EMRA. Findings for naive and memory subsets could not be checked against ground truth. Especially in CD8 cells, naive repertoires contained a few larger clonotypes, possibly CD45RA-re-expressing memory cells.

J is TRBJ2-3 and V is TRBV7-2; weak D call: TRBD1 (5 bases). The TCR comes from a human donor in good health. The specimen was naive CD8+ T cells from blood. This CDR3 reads CASSLGTARLHRDTQYF. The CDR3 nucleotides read TGTGCCAGCAGCTTAGGGACCGCGCGCCTACACAGGGATACGCAGTATTTT.